The source of this TCR beta chain is a study of blood T cells in healthy people across ages. Broader study findings: Observed TCR beta diversity showed a strong correlation with the percentage of naive T cells as measured by flow cytometry.

Trimming shortened V by 4 bases and J by 13 bases, and 18 bases separated the two germline ends. The CDR3 is made up of 13 amino acids. Germline CDR1 and CDR2: SGHRS and YFSETQ. Regarding this clonotype: The antigen is unknown.

The authors ran a second PCR of about 7 to 12 cycles using a sample-barcoded 5' primer and a J-beta primer mix. One entry per CDR3 protein results from TCRdb running MiXCR on the 5' RACE reads. The sample includes around 1,500,000 distinct CDR3 sequences, 42% of them seen just once. Sequenced sample: blood. J is TRBJ2-1 and V is TRBV5-1; no firm D call. This clonotype originated in a woman aged 18 to 35 in good health. The CDR3, as DNA: TGCGCCAGCAGCCGGTTGGCCCAAGAGACCCAGTTCTTC. It translates to CASSRLAQETQFF.